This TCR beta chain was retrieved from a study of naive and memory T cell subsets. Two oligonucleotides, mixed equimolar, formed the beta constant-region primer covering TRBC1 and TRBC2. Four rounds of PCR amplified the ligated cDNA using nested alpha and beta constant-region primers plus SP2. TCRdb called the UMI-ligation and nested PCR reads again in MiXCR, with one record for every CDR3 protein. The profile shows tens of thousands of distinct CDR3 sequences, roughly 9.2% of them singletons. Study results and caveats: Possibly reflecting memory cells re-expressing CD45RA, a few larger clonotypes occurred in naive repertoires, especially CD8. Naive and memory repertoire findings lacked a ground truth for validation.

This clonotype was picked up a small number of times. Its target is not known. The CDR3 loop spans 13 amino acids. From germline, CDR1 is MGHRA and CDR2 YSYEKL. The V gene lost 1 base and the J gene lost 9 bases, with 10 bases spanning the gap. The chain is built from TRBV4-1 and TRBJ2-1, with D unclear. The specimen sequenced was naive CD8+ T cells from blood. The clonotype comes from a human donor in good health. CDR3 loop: CASSQGGSVEQFF. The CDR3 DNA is TGCGCCAGCAGCCAAGGGGGATCTGTTGAGCAGTTCTTC.